What follows are 26 T cell receptor beta chains derived from one specimen sequenced in a study of T cell repertoires and HLA-DP antigens. This table comes from immunoSEQ multiplex PCR, and its TCRdb copy is limited to in-frame clones, with some not included. The data contain around 90,000 clones, approximately 89% of them singletons. The antigens these receptors bind are not known. Material: CD4+ T cells from PBMCs. These receptors were obtained from a man aged 50-59 years in good health and CMV-seronegative.

This clone has a handful of counts. The chain carries TRBV7-9 and TRBJ1-5; a weak D match, TRBD1 (6 bases). This CDR3 comprises 14 residues. Germline V lookup: CDR1 SEHNR, CDR2 FQNEAQ (reference sequence). Trimming stripped 5 bases from V and 9 bases from J, with 17 bases between. In DNA, the CDR3 is TGTGCCAGCAGCCCAGACAGGCCGGAAGCGCCCCAGCATTTT. Its translation is CASSPDRPEAPQHF.

The chain employs TRBV18 and TRBJ2-5, with D maybe TRBD1 (5 bases). The germline V and J ends were trimmed by 2 bases and 4 bases, with 8 bases remaining between them. Germline V gene lookup returns CDR1 KGHSH and CDR2 LQKENI. This CDR3 is 13 amino acids long. The DNA for the CDR3 is TGTGCCAGCTCACCATCCAGGGCAGAGACCCAGTACTTC. It specifies CASSPSRAETQYF.

J is TRBJ2-2 and V is TRBV4-3; perhaps TRBD1 as D (6 bases). The CDR3 consists of 17 residues. CDR1 and CDR2 from the germline V gene are LGHNA and YSLEER. V was clipped by 0 bases and J by 2 bases, with 13 bases between them. CDR3 DNA sequence: TGCGCCAGCAGCCAAGATAGGGGGACCGGAAACACCGGGGAGCTGTTTTTT. Translated: CASSQDRGTGNTGELFF.

This chain joins TRBV25-1 and TRBJ2-1; D not resolved. Deletions cut 3 bases from V and 8 bases from J, with 17 bases between. CDR1 MGHDK and CDR2 SYGVNS come from the germline V gene. This CDR3 has 15 residues. In nucleotides, the CDR3 is TGTGCCAGCAGTGAGTCTAACGTAGGCCGCGATGAGCAGTTCTTC. Its protein is CASSESNVGRDEQFF.

This chain links TRBV28 with TRBJ1-5, with unresolved D. Germline values: CDR1 MDHEN, CDR2 SYDVKM. V was pared by 3 bases and J by 9 bases, with 12 bases between. This CDR3 region has 13 residues. The CDR3 spells CASSFGSWRPQHF. As DNA, the CDR3 is TGTGCCAGCAGTTTCGGGTCCTGGCGGCCCCAGCATTTT.

The V call is TRBV6-5, the J call TRBJ2-3; a weak D match, TRBD2 (5 bases). Germline-derived CDR1 and CDR2 are MNHEY and SVGAGI. CDR3 length equals 15 residues. The ends were cut back, 2 bases at V and 8 bases at J, with 17 bases in the middle. CDR3 sequence reads: CASSYGGPESRTQYF. CDR3 sequence (DNA): TGTGCCAGCAGTTACGGAGGCCCGGAAAGTCGTACGCAGTATTTT.

The V call is TRBV5-1, the J call TRBJ1-3, with D unclear. The germline V gene has CDR1 SGHRS and CDR2 YFSETQ. V lost 0 bases, J lost 4 bases, and 5 bases lay in between. The CDR3 contains 13 residues. The CDR3 coding sequence is TGCGCCAGCAGCTTGGACAGAGGAAACACCATATATTTT. Its protein product is CASSLDRGNTIYF.

This chain joins TRBV30 and TRBJ2-7; a weak D match, TRBD1 (6 bases). V lost 3 bases to trimming and J lost 4 bases, with 13 bases between them. The germline V gene encodes CDR1 GTSNPN and CDR2 SVGIG (reference sequence). The CDR3 is made up of 13 amino acids. CDR3 bases: TGTGCCTGGAGGGACCCGACAGGATACGAGCAGTACTTC. Protein product: CAWRDPTGYEQYF.

The chain combines TRBV2 with TRBJ2-3, with 11 bases fitting TRBD2. The V gene's germline CDR1 is SNHLY and CDR2 FYNNEI. V shed 9 bases, J shed 6 bases, and the junction held 8 bases outside the gene matches. The CDR3 extends over 14 amino acids. CDR3 region: CASVVAGGPDTQYF. CDR3 coding DNA: TGTGCCAGTGTTGTAGCGGGGGGGCCTGATACGCAGTATTTT.

This chain links TRBV11-2 with TRBJ2-2; D not resolved. Trimming took 3 bases from V and 0 from J, leaving 2 bases between them. Germline CDR1 reads SGHAT; CDR2 reads FQNNGV. The CDR3 consists of 13 residues. CDR3 in DNA: TGTGCCAGCAGCTTCTCGAACACCGGGGAGCTGTTTTTT. Translating it yields CASSFSNTGELFF.

J is TRBJ2-5 and V is TRBV5-1, with D hard to call. Trimming took off 0 bases at V and 4 bases at J, with 7 bases between the two ends. The germline V gene encodes CDR1 SGHRS and CDR2 YFSETQ. The CDR3 sequence is 13 residues long. The CDR3 sequence: CASSLDYPETQYF. The CDR3 DNA sequence: TGCGCCAGCAGCTTGGATTACCCAGAGACCCAGTACTTC.

The sample holds one count of this clone. The chain has TRBV5-1 and TRBJ2-7; possibly TRBD1 or TRBD2 for D (6 bases each). The V end lost 4 bases, the J end lost 3 bases, and 14 bases lay between the germline ends. CDR3 size: 14 residues. Germline CDR1 is SGHRS and CDR2 is YFSETQ. The CDR3 loop reads CASSPKGGDYEQYF. The CDR3 DNA follows: TGCGCCAGCAGCCCAAAGGGGGGTGACTACGAGCAGTACTTC.

This clone was counted once. The V call is TRBV6-6, the J call TRBJ2-5; perhaps D is TRBD1 or TRBD2 (5 bases each). Germline lookup yields CDR1 MNHNY and CDR2 SVGAGI (reference sequence). CDR3 length equals 13 residues. V was pared by 0 bases and J by 4 bases, with 6 bases between. The CDR3 sequence is CASSYSGVETQYF. The CDR3 bases are TGTGCCAGCAGTTACTCGGGGGTAGAGACCCAGTACTTC.

V is TRBV30 and J is TRBJ2-7, with TRBD2 matching over 9 bases. Per germline, CDR1 GTSNPN and CDR2 SVGIG (reference sequence). V was pared by 3 bases and J by 2 bases, with 14 bases of the junction left unmatched. The CDR3 consists of 17 residues. The CDR3: CAWSPGPRLAATYEQYF. The DNA of the CDR3 is TGTGCCTGGAGCCCGGGTCCGAGACTAGCGGCAACCTACGAGCAGTACTTC.

The V and J genes are TRBV28 and TRBJ2-2, with D unresolved. Germline values: CDR1 MDHEN, CDR2 SYDVKM. CDR3 size: 11 residues. Trimming removed 4 bases from V and 3 bases from J, with 0 bases in between. The CDR3 sequence: CASSYTGELFF. The CDR3 DNA reads TGTGCCAGCAGTTACACCGGGGAGCTGTTTTTT.

The chain combines TRBV4-3 with TRBJ1-6; a weak D match, TRBD1 (5 bases). The CDR3 runs to 14 residues. The germline CDR1 and CDR2 sequences are LGHNA and YSLEER. V was cut by 4 bases and J by 9 bases, with 13 bases left in between. CDR3 protein: CASSPAGGTSPLHF. CDR3 bases: TGCGCCAGCAGCCCCGCTGGGGGTACTTCACCCCTCCACTTT.

This rearrangement joins TRBV18 to TRBJ2-6; TRBD1 is a possible D gene (5 bases). Germline CDR1 and CDR2: KGHSH and LQKENI. V was pared by 5 bases and J by 2 bases, with 13 bases between. The CDR3 has 16 residues. This CDR3 reads CASSGQGSPGANVLTF. For the CDR3, the DNA is TGTGCCAGCTCAGGGCAGGGTAGCCCTGGGGCCAACGTCCTGACTTTC.

The V call is TRBV7-2, the J call TRBJ2-2; 8 bases line up with TRBD2. With 6 bases clipped from V and 4 bases from J, the junction kept 13 bases outside the gene matches. The CDR3 contains 17 residues. Germline CDR1 SGHTA, CDR2 FQGNSA. The CDR3 loop is CASRRELAARGTGELFF. The CDR3 nucleotides read TGTGCCAGCAGACGTGAACTAGCGGCTAGGGGCACCGGGGAGCTGTTTTTT.

This clone was recorded once. The rearrangement uses TRBV7-2 and TRBJ2-7; 10 nucleotides line up with TRBD2. Trimming at V came to 3 bases and at J to 5 bases, leaving 4 bases not matched to a gene. From germline, CDR1 is SGHTA and CDR2 FQGNSA. The CDR3 is 14 amino acids. CDR3 nucleotide sequence: TGTGCCAGCAGCTTGGGACTAGCGTTCAACGAGCAGTACTTC. It encodes CASSLGLAFNEQYF. Full variable domain (outside the CDR3, taken from reference TRBV7-2 and TRBJ2-7): GAGVSQSPSNKVTEKGKDVELRCDPISGHTALYWYRQSLGQGLEFLIYFQGNSAPDKSGLPSDRFSAERTGGSVSTLTIQRTQQEDSAVYLCASSLGLAFNEQYFGPGTRLTVT.

The V gene is TRBV29-1, the J gene TRBJ2-3; D remains ambiguous. The CDR3 is made up of 13 amino acids. V lost 6 bases and J 2 bases, leaving 12 bases between the germline ends. Germline loops: CDR1 SQVTM, CDR2 ANQGSEA. The CDR3 DNA reads TGCAGCGTCGGCGGCACCTACACAGATACGCAGTATTTT. Translation gives CSVGGTYTDTQYF.

V and J are TRBV7-8 and TRBJ1-1; D is undetermined. Germline V CDR1 and CDR2: SGHVS, FQNEAQ. V was cut by 0 bases and J by 2 bases, with 4 bases left in between. The CDR3 has 13 amino acids. CDR3 DNA sequence: TGTGCCAGCAGCTTAGCCCTAAACACTGAAGCTTTCTTT. Amino acids: CASSLALNTEAFF.

V is TRBV30 and J is TRBJ1-2; D not certain. The CDR3 spans 12 residues. The V gene lost 3 bases and the J gene lost 3 bases, with 8 bases spanning the gap. Per the germline V gene, CDR1 is GTSNPN and CDR2 is SVGIG (reference sequence). Written as DNA, the CDR3 is TGTGCCTGGAGCGTAACCGACTATGGCTACACCTTC. This codes for CAWSVTDYGYTF.

The chain combines TRBV5-4 with TRBJ2-5; 7 bases are a match to TRBD1. Germline loops: CDR1 SGHNT, CDR2 YYREEE (reference sequence). This CDR3 comprises 14 residues. With V trimmed by 3 bases and J by 3 bases, 5 bases remained unmatched. The CDR3 region has the DNA TGTGCCAGCAGCTCAGGCACAGGGGAAGAGACCCAGTACTTC. The encoded protein is CASSSGTGEETQYF.

This rearrangement joins TRBV28 to TRBJ2-5; either TRBD1 or TRBD2 may supply D (6 bases each). CDR1 is MDHEN, CDR2 SYDVKM, per germline. The V end lost 5 bases, the J end lost 5 bases, and 12 bases lay between the germline ends. The CDR3 contains 13 residues. The chain's CDR3 is CASSAWRGETQYF. In DNA, the CDR3 is TGTGCCAGCAGTGCCTGGAGGGGGGAGACCCAGTACTTC.

This rearrangement joins TRBV29-1 to TRBJ2-5; 7 nucleotides align to TRBD2. The V and J ends lost 0 bases and 4 bases, in that order; junction bases with no gene match: 5. This CDR3 contains 14 residues. Germline V lookup: CDR1 SQVTM, CDR2 ANQGSEA. DNA of the CDR3: TGCAGCGTTGAAGAGGGAGGGGCGGGAGAGACCCAGTACTTC. Translating gives CSVEEGGAGETQYF. The full variable domain, rest sourced from reference TRBV29-1 and TRBJ2-5, is SAVISQKPSRDICQRGTSLTIQCQVDSQVTMMFWYRQQPGQSLTLIATANQGSEATYESGFVIDKFPISRPNLTFSTLTVSNMSPEDSSIYLCSVEEGGAGETQYFGPGTRLLVL.

V is TRBV11-3 and J is TRBJ2-2, with 11 bases that match TRBD2. The CDR3 has 19 residues. The germline V gene encodes CDR1 SGHNT and CDR2 YENEEA. With 1 base clipped from V and 1 base from J, the junction kept 8 bases outside the gene matches. The CDR3: CASSLVWPSGGLNTGELFF. The CDR3 DNA follows: TGTGCCAGCAGCTTAGTATGGCCTAGCGGGGGGCTGAACACCGGGGAGCTGTTTTTT.